A selection of T cell receptor beta chains follows, all from one sample in a study of CD8 T cells in ankylosing spondylitis. TCRdb reanalysed the 5' RACE reads using MiXCR and keeps one entry per CDR3 protein. The profile shows under 150,000 distinct CDR3 sequences, 6.5% to 8.5% of them singletons. The sample taken for sequencing was synovial fluid, either unsorted or a sorted T cell fraction (not recorded which). The receptors come from a male donor with ankylosing spondylitis. The CDR3 runs from the conserved cysteine through the conserved F or W. A D gene is named only where the DNA matches it firmly. Only some rows state a clone size, as once, few, many or a class for expanded clones.

V	size	J	D	DNA	CDR3
TRBV15	few	TRBJ2-1	TRBD1	TGTGCCACCAGCAGAGGAGGGGGCAGCCACTTTGAGCAGTTCTTC	CATSRGGGSHFEQFF
TRBV10-3	many	TRBJ2-1	NA	TGTGCCATCAGTGGGTCCCAGCGGAGCTCCTACAATGAGCAGTTCTTC	CAISGSQRSSYNEQFF
TRBV5-6	many	TRBJ2-7	NA	TGTGCCAGCAGCTTGGTAGACAGCTACGAGCAGTACTTC	CASSLVDSYEQYF
TRBV11-2	few	TRBJ2-3	TRBD2	TGTGCCAGCAGCTTACGGGATAGCGGGGGGGGAGGGACAGATACGCAGTATTTT	CASSLRDSGGGGTDTQYF
TRBV6-1	many	TRBJ1-5	NA	TGTGCCAGCAGTGAAGACCTTCGCAATCAGCCCCAGCATTTT	CASSEDLRNQPQHF
TRBV27	NA	TRBJ1-1	NA	TGTGCCAGCAGCCAAAGGGCGGGGGGTGGTGAAGCTTTCTTT	CASSQRAGGGEAFF
TRBV2	NA	TRBJ1-5	TRBD1	TGTGCCAGCAGTGAATACTGGGACAGTGGAATCAATCAGCCCCAGCATTTT	CASSEYWDSGINQPQHF
TRBV11-2	many	TRBJ2-7	TRBD2	TGTGCCAGCAGCTTCGGGACTAGCGGGAGGGCCACCTACGAGCAGTACTTC	CASSFGTSGRATYEQYF
TRBV6-5	many	TRBJ1-2	NA	TGTGCCAGCAGTCCTTCGAACTATGGCTACACCTTC	CASSPSNYGYTF
TRBV20-1	many	TRBJ2-3	TRBD2	TGCAGTGCTAGAGACGCGGGGGGGATCACAGATACGCAGTATTTT	CSARDAGGITDTQYF
TRBV12-3/TRBV12-4	many	TRBJ1-1	NA	TGTGCCAGCAGTTTCACAGGGAGGAGGAACACTGAAGCTTTCTTT	CASSFTGRRNTEAFF
TRBV15	NA	TRBJ2-5	NA	TGTGCCACCAGCAGGTCACAGAAAGGGGGTCAAGAGACCCAGTACTTC	CATSRSQKGGQETQYF
TRBV20-1	many	TRBJ2-3	NA	TGCAGTGCTAGAGAATTAGGGCGGAGCACAGATACGCAGTATTTT	CSARELGRSTDTQYF